Listed below are T cell receptor beta chains from one sample, sequenced in a study of T cells after yellow fever vaccination. TCRdb reprocessed the 5' RACE reads via MiXCR and lists one record per CDR3 protein. The sample consists of more than 120,000 distinct CDR3 sequences, roughly 8% of them appearing once. The sequencing here drew on CD4+ T cells sorted from PBMCs, taken 5 days after the yellow fever booster vaccination. These receptors all stem from a man younger than 45 who received the YFV17D yellow fever vaccine. Each CDR3 is given without its conserved first and last residue. Expanded clones are given a class, and other clones once, few, many or no size at all.

CDR3	size	V
AISLTRLAGYSYNEQF	-	TRBV12-3/TRBV12-4
ASRTSGTTSTDTQY	-	TRBV4-2
SANLRQGTVDTQY	-	TRBV20-1
ASSISGSVYEQY	many	TRBV7-2
ASSWGLAGETGELF	many	TRBV5-1
ASSFTGGYEQY	many	TRBV5-8
ASSLRSSDTQY	many	TRBV18
ASSLSTGNIQY	many	TRBV27
ASNRGVGNTGELF	many	TRBV7-8
ASRLNEQGAGELF	-	TRBV5-5
ASSLAPGLAGGGNNEQF	many	TRBV7-9
ACSTSLTDTQY	few	TRBV18
ASSLGQASSRYT	many	TRBV28
ASSRTSGSQQY	many	TRBV3-1
ASSPGRVVSGANVLT	few	TRBV27
RSTSGAMMWETQY	many	TRBV20-1
ASSPMAGVAKNIQY	many	TRBV18
ASSPRQGLDGWTQY	many	TRBV5-6
ASSYAFGAADTQY	many	TRBV6-5
ASSQVAGVSYEQY	many	TRBV3-1
ASSFSPIDEAF	few	TRBV5-4
ASSLSGYNEQF	many	TRBV12-3/TRBV12-4
ARSQDPLAGGHEQF	-	TRBV3-1
ASSFGPQRVPLH	many	TRBV12-3/TRBV12-4
ASNRDGASYEQY	many	TRBV7-2
ASSLGLGGTGNTIY	many	TRBV7-6
SVDSGRAFYNEQF	few	TRBV20-1
ASSLTRGLAYEQF	many	TRBV4-3
ASSQDLKGQQF	many	TRBV4-3
ASSPGPPCEQY	-	TRBV5-6